A selection of T cell receptor beta chains follows, all from one sample in a study of cytomegalovirus exposure and HLA in healthy donors. Measured with immunoSEQ multiplex PCR; TCRdb has only the in-frame clones, and not every one. Of 150,000 to 200,000 clones in the sample, 80% to 90% were seen once. Sequencing used PBMCs. Receptors were obtained from a woman between 18 and 30 years old in good health and CMV-seronegative. Each CDR3 is given with its conserved first and last residue. The D gene is left open where the match is weak.

d_gene | j_gene | v_gene | CDR3aa
NA | TRBJ1-5 | TRBV2 | CASSLDQPQHF
TRBD2 | TRBJ2-1 | TRBV6-5 | CASSYSSGGASEQFF
TRBD2 | TRBJ2-3 | TRBV5-1 | CASSLVLSGSTDTQYF
NA | TRBJ2-7 | TRBV29-1 | CSVEVVGGEQYF
NA | TRBJ2-2 | TRBV5-1 | CASSLSQGGTGELFF
NA | TRBJ1-1 | TRBV5-1 | CASQEVPSSYVKAFF
TRBD2 | TRBJ2-7 | TRBV19 | CASSKGGRPSYEQYF
NA | TRBJ2-1 | TRBV5-6 | CASSFSREQFF
NA | TRBJ1-5 | TRBV27 | CASSFSGWDQPQHF
TRBD1 | TRBJ1-1 | TRBV5-1 | CASSLQGAPDTEAFF
NA | TRBJ2-6 | TRBV19 | CASSIGVPGANVLTF
NA | TRBJ1-5 | TRBV13 | CASSLGGRSNQPQHF
NA | TRBJ1-2 | TRBV6-5 | CASSSTSYGYTF
NA | TRBJ2-1 | TRBV27 | CASSPLGAINYNEQFF